The clone carrying this TCR beta chain was recorded many times. Its antigen remains unidentified. The time point was: newly diagnosed GD, antithyroid drugs for less than 3 months. RNA from PBMCs was the source of the TCR library. Building the TCR beta libraries relied on iRepertoire HTBI primers, and CDR3 regions underwent Arm-PCR. MiXCR was run by TCRdb on the multiplex PCR reads, yielding one entry per CDR3 protein. Of some 560,000 distinct CDR3 sequences listed, roughly 15% are singletons. This sample stems from a study of regulatory T cells in long-lasting Graves disease. Findings of the study overall: Newly diagnosed Graves' patients had higher TCR diversity than persistent ones.

This same sample was also part of a study on T cells in Graves' hyperthyroidism and ophthalmopathy.

The TCR was taken from a woman aged 35-65 years with Graves disease. The specimen was peripheral blood mononuclear cells (PBMCs), collected at new diagnosis, from a patient treated with antithyroid drugs.

The CDR3 is CAWSRQGYTEAFF. The CDR3 DNA reads as TGTGCCTGGAGTAGACAGGGGTACACTGAAGCTTTCTTT. The gene calls are TRBV30 and TRBJ1-1; 8 bases align to TRBD1. The CDR3 is made up of 13 amino acids. From germline, CDR1 is GTSNPN and CDR2 SVGIG (reference sequence). With V trimmed by 2 bases and J by 3 bases, 2 bases remained unmatched.